This T cell receptor beta chain stems from a study of tumor-infiltrating lymphocytes in primary liver carcinoma. Study-wide context: Enrolled patients were male and female, aged 30 to 69 years. Roughly 3.65 to 8 million productive TCRbeta reads came from each sample, comparable across tissue types. Findings of the study overall: CD8+ and CD4+ repertoires went uncompared, the samples being bulk unsorted.

As concerns this clonotype: The antigen is undetermined.

Blood RNA originated from unsorted whole blood, with germline DNA additionally extracted. Chronic HBV infection affected patients, none of whom had received treatment. TCR beta cDNA was made from 400 to 500 ng total RNA with a constant-region primer. Nested multiplex PCR, run for three rounds with slightly modified ARM-PCR, yielded TCR beta libraries. Investigators reported that the first two PCR rounds, at about 11 cycles each, used TRBV1-TRBV30 forward primers with a C-beta reverse primer. In TCRdb, the multiplex PCR reads were re-called with MiXCR into one record per CDR3 protein. Of more than 150,000 distinct CDR3 sequences in the sample, about 55% are singletons; the top ten hold approximately 68%. This CDR3 has 11 residues. Germline values: CDR1 SGHAT, CDR2 FQDESV (reference sequence).

Sequenced input: peripheral blood. This clonotype was sampled from a man between 35 and 55 years old with primary liver carcinoma and hepatitis B virus infection. This chain connects TRBV11-1 to TRBJ1-1, with D possibly matching TRBD1 (5 bases). As DNA, the CDR3 is TGTATCAGCAACTTCGAGGGGCTGGCTTTCTTT. The encoded protein is CISNFEGLAFF. Filled out from reference TRBV11-1 and TRBJ1-1, the complete variable domain reads EAEVAQSPRYKITEKSQAVAFWCDPISGHATLYWYRQILGQGPELLVQFQDESVVDDSQLPKDRFSAERLKGVDSTLKIQPAELGDSAMYLCISNFEGLAFFGQGTRLTVV.